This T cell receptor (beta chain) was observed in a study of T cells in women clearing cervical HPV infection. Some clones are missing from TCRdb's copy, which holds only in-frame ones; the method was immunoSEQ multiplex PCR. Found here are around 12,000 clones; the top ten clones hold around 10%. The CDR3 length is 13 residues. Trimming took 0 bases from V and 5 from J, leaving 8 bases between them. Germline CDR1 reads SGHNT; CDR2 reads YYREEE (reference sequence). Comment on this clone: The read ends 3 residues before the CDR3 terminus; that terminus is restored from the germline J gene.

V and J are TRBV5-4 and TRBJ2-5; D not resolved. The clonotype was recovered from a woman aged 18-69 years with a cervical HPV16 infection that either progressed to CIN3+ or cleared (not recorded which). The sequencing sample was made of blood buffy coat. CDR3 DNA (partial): TGTGCCAGCAGCTTGGAGCCCGGTGAGACC. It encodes CASSLEPGET. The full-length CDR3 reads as CASSLEPGETQYF.